The 21 T cell receptor beta chains below all came from one sample that was sequenced in a study of shared clonotypes between healthy human individuals. Method: immunoSEQ multiplex PCR; TCRdb's copy keeps in-frame clones and lacks some. The table records about 2.1 million clones, about 92% of them present only once. CD45RO-negative, CCR7-selected cells formed the naive CD8 fraction, which excluded terminally differentiated effector memory CD45RA+ cells. Sequenced: naive CD8+ T cells from PBMCs. All receptors come from a man aged 18 to 35 in good health. Some clones in this sample may be carry-over from other donors' samples.

The chain couples TRBV6-1 to TRBJ2-2; D is unresolved. The CDR3 extends over 10 amino acids. Germline V lookup: CDR1 MNHNS, CDR2 SASEGT. V lost 10 bases to trimming and J lost 6 bases, with 6 bases between them. The chain's CDR3 is CAIFSGELFF. The CDR3, as DNA: TGTGCCATCTTCTCCGGGGAGCTGTTTTTT.

This clone was detected a few times. The genes are TRBV30 and TRBJ1-1, with a possible D match to TRBD1 (5 bases). Germline V gene lookup returns CDR1 GTSNPN and CDR2 SVGIG (reference sequence). The CDR3 is 12 residues long. V was clipped by 7 bases and J by 4 bases, with 13 bases between them. The CDR3 here is CAFWGAGTEAFF. CDR3 in DNA: TGTGCCTTCTGGGGCGCCGGCACTGAAGCTTTCTTT.

The CDR3, as DNA: TGTGCCAGCAGTTCTCAGTTCGGGACAGCAGCTCCCGGGGAGCTGTTTTTT. Protein: CASSSQFGTAAPGELFF. V usage is TRBV28 and J usage is TRBJ2-2; 7 positions agree with TRBD1. From germline, CDR1 is MDHEN and CDR2 SYDVKM. J gave up 6 bases and V 4 bases, and 14 bases lay outside the gene matches. The CDR3 extends over 17 amino acids.

V is TRBV7-2 and J is TRBJ2-4; TRBD2 matches 7 bases. J gave up 7 bases and V 5 bases, and 11 bases lay outside the gene matches. This CDR3 region has 15 residues. Germline assignment: CDR1 SGHTA and CDR2 FQGNSA. CDR3 nucleotide sequence: TGTGCCAGCAGCCAACCGGGGCTAGCGGAGAACATTCAGTACTTC. Its translation is CASSQPGLAENIQYF.

The chain employs TRBV11-2 and TRBJ2-1, with D possibly being TRBD2 (6 bases). The germline gives CDR1 SGHAT, CDR2 FQNNGV. Between the trimmed V and J ends, which lost 5 bases and 3 bases, there was a span of 14 bases. The CDR3 extends over 15 amino acids. Written as DNA, the CDR3 is TGTGCCAGCAGCCCTCGGGGGAGGAACTACAATGAGCAGTTCTTC. Protein: CASSPRGRNYNEQFF.

This chain links TRBV4-1 with TRBJ1-1; D call uncertain. Trimming stripped 3 bases from V and 2 bases from J, with 10 bases between. The CDR3 length is 14 residues. The V gene's germline CDR1 is MGHRA and CDR2 YSYEKL. This CDR3 reads CASSQWQENTEAFF. CDR3 DNA sequence: TGCGCCAGCAGCCAGTGGCAGGAAAACACTGAAGCTTTCTTT.

J is TRBJ2-2 and V is TRBV10-3, with 8 bases aligning to TRBD2. CDR1 and CDR2 (germline): ENHRY, SYGVKD. The CDR3 is 19 amino acids. Trimming cost V 2 bases and J 0 bases; bases outside gene matches: 11. The CDR3 bases are TGTGCCATCAGTGAGCACGGGGGACTAGACTTAACGAACACCGGGGAGCTGTTTTTT. Its translation is CAISEHGGLDLTNTGELFF.

This clone was seen only once. The chain couples TRBV5-1 to TRBJ2-3; 7 bases match TRBD1. This CDR3 is built from 14 residues. Unmatched junction bases numbered 4, after V lost 4 bases and J lost 2 bases. The germline CDR1 and CDR2 sequences are SGHRS and YFSETQ. Here the CDR3 reads CASSQGEPTDTQYF. CDR3 coding DNA: TGCGCCAGCAGCCAGGGGGAGCCCACAGATACGCAGTATTTT.

This rearrangement joins TRBV5-1 to TRBJ1-2; 8 nucleotides agree with TRBD1. Trimming cost V 0 bases and J 8 bases; bases outside gene matches: 15. The germline V gene encodes CDR1 SGHRS and CDR2 YFSETQ. CDR3 length: 17 amino acids. In nucleotides, the CDR3 is TGCGCCAGCAGCTTGGCCCTAATGTTGGACAGGGCGGAGGGCTACACCTTC. It translates to CASSLALMLDRAEGYTF.

V is TRBV6-9 and J is TRBJ2-5; 7 bases line up with TRBD2. This CDR3 has 21 amino acids. V dropped 4 bases and J dropped 4; count of bases not matched to a gene: 27. Germline V gene data show CDR1 as MNHGY and CDR2 as SVAAGI. The CDR3 region has the DNA TGTGCCAGCAGTTTTTTCGAAAGCCCTGGGAGCCCCGGGTGGGAGGGAGAGACCCAGTACTTC. This gives the protein CASSFFESPGSPGWEGETQYF.

This chain links TRBV27 with TRBJ2-2; a weak D match, TRBD1 (5 bases). The CDR3 runs to 15 residues. The germline V gene has CDR1 MNHEY and CDR2 SMNVEV (reference sequence). The V end lost 6 bases, the J end lost 1 base, and 12 bases lay between the germline ends. The CDR3 protein is CASRGSDKNTGELFF. DNA for the CDR3: TGTGCCAGCAGGGGGTCGGACAAGAACACCGGGGAGCTGTTTTTT.

This chain connects TRBV27 to TRBJ2-7; 7 bases map to TRBD1. The CDR3 loop spans 14 amino acids. CDR1 is MNHEY, CDR2 SMNVEV, per germline (reference sequence). With V trimmed by 6 bases and J by 3 bases, 8 bases remained unmatched. In DNA form, the CDR3 reads TGTGCCAGCAGCTTCCAGGACAGGCTCTACGAGCAGTACTTC. Its translation: CASSFQDRLYEQYF.

The chain couples TRBV7-3 to TRBJ2-3, with TRBD2 matching 9 bases. Germline CDR1 is SGHTA and CDR2 is FQGTGA. This CDR3 is built from 14 residues. With 2 bases clipped from V and 7 bases from J, the junction kept 4 bases outside the gene matches. In DNA form, the CDR3 reads TGTGCCAGCAGCTTAGCGGGAGGGCCTTATACGCAGTATTTT. It is translated as CASSLAGGPYTQYF. The whole variable domain, remainder taken from reference TRBV7-3 and TRBJ2-3, is GAGVSQTPSNKVTEKGKYVELRCDPISGHTALYWYRQSLGQGPEFLIYFQGTGAADDSGLPNDRFFAVRPEGSVSTLKIQRTERGDSAVYLCASSLAGGPYTQYFGPGTRLTVL.

This clone occurred a few times. The chain uses TRBV30 and TRBJ1-1; no clear D. V was trimmed by 5 bases and J by 2 bases, leaving 15 bases between them. CDR1 is GTSNPN and CDR2 is SVGIG in the germline V gene (reference sequence). The CDR3 length is 14 residues. CDR3 in DNA: TGTGCCTGGGGCTATGGACCGACTAACACTGAAGCTTTCTTT. Residues: CAWGYGPTNTEAFF.

The rearrangement uses TRBV7-8 and TRBJ2-2; D is ambiguous. Germline assignment: CDR1 SGHVS and CDR2 FQNEAQ. V lost 1 base and J lost 6, with 18 bases in between. CDR3 length: 17 amino acids. The CDR3 reads CASSLGIGRWEPGELFF. The CDR3 DNA follows: TGTGCCAGCAGCTTAGGAATCGGACGATGGGAACCCGGGGAGCTGTTTTTT.

V usage is TRBV2 and J usage is TRBJ2-7; TRBD1 is a possible D gene (5 bases). Trimming removed 3 bases from V and 3 bases from J, with 12 bases in between. This CDR3 has 14 amino acids. Germline CDR1 and CDR2: SNHLY and FYNNEI. The DNA of the CDR3 is TGTGCCAGCAGTGACGCAGCAGGGTACTACGAGCAGTACTTC. Encoded protein: CASSDAAGYYEQYF.

The chain joins TRBV28 to TRBJ1-2; TRBD1 might be the D (5 bases). CDR1 is MDHEN and CDR2 is SYDVKM in the germline V gene. Deletions cut 0 bases from V and 0 bases from J, with 11 bases between. The length of the CDR3 is 16 residues. The CDR3 nucleotides are TGTGCCAGCAGTTTATGGTCCAGGGTGACTAACTATGGCTACACCTTC. It codes for CASSLWSRVTNYGYTF.

The rearrangement uses TRBV28 and TRBJ1-5; tentatively, D is TRBD1 (6 bases). V was pared by 7 bases and J by 0 bases, with 13 bases between. CDR1 and CDR2 from the germline V gene are MDHEN and SYDVKM. The CDR3 is 15 residues long. This CDR3 reads CASNDRFDSNQPQHF. DNA of the CDR3: TGTGCCAGCAATGACAGGTTCGATAGCAATCAGCCCCAGCATTTT. The full variable domain, completed using reference TRBV28 and TRBJ1-5, is DVKVTQSSRYLVKRTGEKVFLECVQDMDHENMFWYRQDPGLGLRLIYFSYDVKMKEKGDIPEGYSVSREKKERFSLILESASTNQTSMYLCASNDRFDSNQPQHFGDGTRLSIL.

The chain couples TRBV6-5 to TRBJ2-7; 8 bases are shared with TRBD2. V dropped 0 bases and J dropped 2; count of bases not matched to a gene: 3. The CDR3 runs to 15 residues. The germline V gene has CDR1 MNHEY and CDR2 SVGAGI. CDR3 nucleotides: TGTGCCAGCAGTTACTCTCGGGAGGGCCCCTACGAGCAGTACTTC. As protein: CASSYSREGPYEQYF.

The chain combines TRBV28 with TRBJ1-1; D perhaps matches TRBD1 (6 bases). This CDR3 is 14 amino acids long. With 4 bases removed from V and 5 bases from J, the gap between germline ends came to 14 bases. Germline assignment: CDR1 MDHEN and CDR2 SYDVKM. CDR3 nucleotides: TGTGCCAGCAGTTACAGGGATACCGGGACTGAAGCTTTCTTT. Its protein product is CASSYRDTGTEAFF. Using reference TRBV28 and TRBJ1-1 for the parts outside the CDR3, the full variable domain is DVKVTQSSRYLVKRTGEKVFLECVQDMDHENMFWYRQDPGLGLRLIYFSYDVKMKEKGDIPEGYSVSREKKERFSLILESASTNQTSMYLCASSYRDTGTEAFFGQGTRLTVV.

The chain is built from TRBV29-1 and TRBJ2-1; 11 bases fit TRBD2. The CDR3 runs to 12 residues. Losses at the gene ends were 7 bases for V and 9 bases for J; bases not matched to a gene: 5. The germline CDR1 and CDR2 sequences are SQVTM and ANQGSEA. The CDR3 DNA follows: TGCAGCGCAGTAGCGGGAGGGCTTGAGCAGTTCTTC. Translated, it gives CSAVAGGLEQFF.